Listed here are 6 T cell receptor beta chains from one sample, sequenced in a study of T cell repertoires in cytomegalovirus infection. TCRdb re-analysed the reads in MiXCR, keeping a single row per CDR3 protein. Of roughly 77,000 distinct CDR3 sequences in the sample, 4% were seen once. The sequenced sample was PBMCs. The receptors derive from a human donor in good health (CMV status not recorded). Some clones in this sample may be carry-over from other donors' samples.

This clonotype was detected ten times or more. CDR3 sequence reads: CASSLVVAGPDTQYF. CDR3 in DNA: TGTGCCAGCAGCTTAGTGGTGGCTGGACCAGATACGCAGTATTTT. The chain employs TRBV7-2 and TRBJ2-3; D gene unclear. Germline V CDR1 and CDR2: SGHTA, FQGNSA. Trimming stripped 1 base from V and 4 bases from J, with 12 bases between. The CDR3 has 15 residues.

This clonotype was seen repeatedly, ten times or more. The chain is built from TRBV7-2 and TRBJ2-7; 8 bases fit TRBD2. CDR1 SGHTA and CDR2 FQGNSA come from the germline V gene. J gave up 2 bases and V 1 base, and 4 bases lay outside the gene matches. The CDR3 length is 15 residues. The CDR3 DNA is TGTGCCAGCAGCTTAGTAGCGGGACTAACCTACGAGCAGTACTTC. It encodes CASSLVAGLTYEQYF.

Only a few counts were recorded for this clonotype. This CDR3 is CASSLEPMGLYTEAFF. In DNA form, the CDR3 reads TGTGCCAGCAGCTTAGAGCCGATGGGGTTATACACTGAAGCTTTCTTT. This sequence joins TRBV7-2 and TRBJ1-1, with D unclear. Germline V gene data show CDR1 as SGHTA and CDR2 as FQGNSA. The CDR3 is 16 residues long. Trimming stripped 1 base from V and 3 bases from J, with 15 bases between.

This clonotype has a count of ten or more. CDR3 in DNA: TGTGCCAGCAGCTACAGCGGGAGAAGTTACGAGCAGTACTTC. Translating gives CASSYSGRSYEQYF. This chain uses TRBV7-2 with TRBJ2-7; 8 positions match TRBD2. Germline V CDR1 and CDR2: SGHTA, FQGNSA. The CDR3 loop spans 14 amino acids. V was clipped by 4 bases and J by 4 bases; unmatched bases: 6.

This clonotype was counted only a few times. This chain connects TRBV6-2 or TRBV6-3 to TRBJ2-1; D call uncertain. The V end lost 5 bases, the J end lost 8 bases, and 7 bases lay between the germline ends. The germline gives CDR1 MNHEY, CDR2 SVGEGT. The CDR3 runs to 11 residues. The CDR3 loop is CASSRIDEQFF. CDR3 in DNA: TGTGCCAGCAGTCGAATAGATGAGCAGTTCTTC.

This clonotype was detected only a few times. The rearrangement links TRBV11-2 to TRBJ2-3; possibly TRBD2 for D (6 bases). The germline V and J ends were trimmed by 0 bases and 4 bases, with 11 bases remaining between them. The CDR3 covers 15 residues. Per the germline V gene, CDR1 is SGHAT and CDR2 is FQNNGV. CDR3 in DNA: TGTGCCAGCAGCTTAGATGGAGGGCGTGCAGATACGCAGTATTTT. Protein: CASSLDGGRADTQYF.